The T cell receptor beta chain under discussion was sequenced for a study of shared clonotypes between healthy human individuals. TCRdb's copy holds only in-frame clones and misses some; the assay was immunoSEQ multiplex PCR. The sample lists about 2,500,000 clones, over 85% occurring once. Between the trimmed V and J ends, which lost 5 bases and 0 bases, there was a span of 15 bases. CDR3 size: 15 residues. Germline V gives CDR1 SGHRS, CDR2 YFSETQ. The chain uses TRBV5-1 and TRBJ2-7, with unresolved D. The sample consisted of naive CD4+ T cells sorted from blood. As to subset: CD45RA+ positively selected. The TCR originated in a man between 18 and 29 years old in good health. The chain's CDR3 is CASRFLRESSYEQYF. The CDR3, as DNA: TGCGCCAGCAGATTCTTGAGAGAGAGCTCCTACGAGCAGTACTTC.